This TCR beta chain was captured by sequencing in a study of regulatory T cells in long-lasting Graves disease. Study-wide points: It was in persistent disease that TRBV28, TRBJ1-2 and TRBJ2-5 were favored. Newly diagnosed Graves' patients had higher TCR diversity than persistent ones.

In germline, CDR1 is MDHEN, CDR2 SYDVKM. Trimming pared 5 bases from V and 2 bases from J, leaving 9 bases between. This CDR3 is built from 13 residues. This clonotype was observed many times. Its target is unknown. Time point given: persistent/refractory GD, antithyroid drugs over 5 years with positive TRAb. RNA from PBMCs was the source of the TCR library. iRepertoire HTBI primers and Arm-PCR of CDR3 regions built TCR beta libraries. TCRdb recomputed calls from the multiplex PCR reads with MiXCR, one row per CDR3 protein. The sample has roughly 400,000 distinct CDR3 sequences, over 20% seen once. This sequence originates from a female donor with Graves disease. The specimen comprised peripheral blood mononuclear cells (PBMCs), sampled when the disease was refractory, from a patient treated with antithyroid drugs. The chain is built from TRBV28 and TRBJ1-2, with D uncertain. CDR3 bases: TGTGCCAGCAGTGGCCCTGGGAACTATGGCTACACCTTC. It translates to CASSGPGNYGYTF.